The TCR beta chain described here comes from a study of T-cell memory formation after mild COVID-19. Study-wide findings and caveats: Clones contracting day 15 to 85 were balanced CD4/CD8; later expanders leaned CD4+.

Germline V gene sequence: CDR1 MNHEY, CDR2 SVGAGI. The CDR3 spans 13 residues. V was clipped by 0 bases and J by 2 bases, with 4 bases between them. TCRalpha and TCRbeta libraries used 5'RACE with constant-segment primers and UMIs. TCRdb reanalysed the 5' RACE reads using MiXCR and keeps one entry per CDR3 protein. The data show about 290,000 distinct CDR3 sequences, with about 15% seen just once and roughly a fifth held by the top ten. This clonotype was detected only a few times. Its antigen remains unknown. This TCR was sampled from a man between 18 and 29 years old who had mild COVID-19 (a few samples of this study predate the infection). Cell type and time point are not known. Input material: PBMCs or a T cell subset sorted from them (not recorded which). The chain links TRBV6-5 to TRBJ1-2; D is uncertain. This chain's CDR3 is CASSYSYNYGYTF. Here the CDR3 DNA reads TGTGCCAGCAGTTACTCTTACAACTATGGCTACACCTTC.